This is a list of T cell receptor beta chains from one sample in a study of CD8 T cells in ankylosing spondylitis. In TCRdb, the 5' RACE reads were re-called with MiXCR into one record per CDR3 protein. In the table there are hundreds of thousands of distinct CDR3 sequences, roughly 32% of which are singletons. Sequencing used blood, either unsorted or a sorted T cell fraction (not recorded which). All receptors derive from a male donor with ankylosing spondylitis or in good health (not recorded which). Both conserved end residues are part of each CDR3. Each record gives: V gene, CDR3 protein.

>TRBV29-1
CSVRSGEGLYEQYF
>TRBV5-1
CASRLLAGEGEQYF
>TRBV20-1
CSAKSSGRGTQYF
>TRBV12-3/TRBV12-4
CASRDSGGATAGELFF
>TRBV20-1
CSARKSEEFDTGELFF
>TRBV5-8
CASSLTRGMAGNTIYF
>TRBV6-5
CAIGTGTTKQYF
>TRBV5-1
CASSFLPSVTDTQYF
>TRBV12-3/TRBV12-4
CASSWDGSAEQFF
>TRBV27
CASSFYRDHTGELFF
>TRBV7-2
CASSPGTEIGGYTF
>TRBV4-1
CASSQVGGGEDTQYF
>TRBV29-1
CSVEGDSSYEQYF